The text below deals with one T cell receptor beta chain. This clonotype was detected ten times or more. Its specific antigen is unknown. Base-call qualities are not available, and no considerably larger clone is one nucleotide away. V sheds 4 bases and J sheds 0 bases, leaving 14 bases between their ends. Taken from the germline V gene, the CDR1 and CDR2 loops are SGDLS and YYNGEE. The CDR3 sequence holds 15 residues, the cysteine and phenylalanine included. Only the CDR3 region is kept as DNA, spanning 45 bases read in frame from base 1. Stable Graves' hyperthyroidism was defined as the absence of progression to ophthalmopathy over 18 months of follow-up. Hyperthyroidism patients were newly diagnosed, had a disease duration of under 2 months, and were aged 18 to 65 years. Any patient with an uncontrolled infection, another autoimmune disease, pregnancy or lactation was excluded. Diagnoses were established on the basis of clinical symptoms, serum thyroxine and TRAb, thyroid ultrasound, and orbital computed tomography. PBMCs were separated from roughly 10 ml of fresh peripheral blood using Ficoll-Paque density gradient centrifugation. Total RNA was extracted using Trizol reagent, and RNA quality was assessed on an Agilent 2100 Bioanalyzer.

This entry is derived from a study of T cells in Graves' hyperthyroidism and ophthalmopathy (dated by TCRdb to the late 2010s). Some background on the complete study: Peripheral blood was sampled at the time of initial diagnosis, prior to any treatment. The roughly 100 discovery patients were divided at random into training and test sets in a 7:3 ratio. Whether ophthalmopathy could be predicted prospectively was tested in an independent validation cohort made up of under 20 hyperthyroidism patients plus 17 patients who later progressed to ophthalmopathy. TCR Vbeta CDR3 sequencing of approximately 140 peripheral blood samples (over 40 ophthalmopathy, 75 or so hyperthyroidism and some 17 progressor patients) is reported in the paper. Following sampling, methimazole starting at 30 mg daily was given to hyperthyroidism patients, and high-dose intravenous methylprednisolone was given to ophthalmopathy patients. A discovery cohort of 95 to 100 patients, approximately 44 with Graves' ophthalmopathy and 55 to 65 with stable Graves' hyperthyroidism, was used to find distinguishing TCR V-J signatures. The study also compared thyroid tissue and blood T-cell repertoires from roughly six Graves' hyperthyroidism patients.

The TCR beta CDR3 regions were amplified from the RNA transcripts. A first-round RT-PCR of the TCR CDR3 used the HTBI primer set with the Qiagen OneStep RT-PCR kit. Libraries were constructed in a second round of multiplex PCR, after which size selection and purification were performed. The libraries were sequenced on an Illumina HiSeq2000 using paired-end 100 bp reads. In the source study's methods: SOAPnuke was used to process the raw data, throwing out any read that contained adapters or uncalled bases, had a mean Phred below 15, or lacked an exact constant-primer or identifier match. COPE v1.2.5 was used to merge high-quality paired reads, and clonotypes were defined as unique nucleotide sequences. MiTCR v1.1 was used to align the clonotypes against IMGT TRBV, TRBD and TRBJ reference segments. Analysis was restricted to V-J combinations with a frequency above 0.0001, which covered 99.2% of repertoires. The TCS score was defined as F50 (clonal expansion) divided by E x V (chaos), with BLOSUM62-based TCRdist calculated between CDR3 peptides within each V-J. Welch's t-statistics and random forest reduced approximately 520 V-J features to 10 to 15, which were used in a naive Bayes classifier (R e1071). The similarity between thyroid and blood repertoires was quantified using the Morisita-Horn index. TCRdb passed the public sequencing reads through fastp at Q25 and MiXCR, retaining productive beta sequences. A single entry per CDR3 protein holds the most common genes and DNA from its merged rows. TCRdb, not the authors, supplied the V and J calls. This sample has 85,000 to 110,000 distinct CDR3 sequences in its table, and less than 55% of those were observed once. The top ten constitute about 25% of the sample.

The paper's findings and limits, for the study overall: Most expanded thyroid clonotypes (frequency above 0.001) were also detected in blood, suggesting blood repertoires may reflect thyroid immune responses. In validation, progression to ophthalmopathy was predicted by the model with roughly 69% sensitivity and under 85% specificity, a median of about 6 months before onset. No statistical method was used to fix the sample size in advance, and group allocation was not hidden from the investigators. Ophthalmopathy was separated from stable hyperthyroidism by a 13 V-J signature model, with around 90% sensitivity and roughly 81% specificity obtained in cross-validation and 80%/75% obtained in testing.

The specimen was blood. The clonotype originates from a man between 40 and 49 years old with Graves' hyperthyroidism. The chain is encoded by TRBV9 joined to TRBJ2-7; no D gene is confidently identified. The CDR3 here reads CASSPSHLISYEQYF. The nucleotide sequence reads as follows: TGTGCCAGCAGCCCCTCCCATCTGATCTCCTACGAGCAGTACTTC.